Below, one T cell receptor (beta chain) is given with its context. This entry belongs to a study of T cell responses to AZD1222 COVID-19 vaccine. Germline V gene data show CDR1 as KGHSH and CDR2 as LQKENI. Trimming cost V 2 bases and J 1 base, with 9 bases left between them. The CDR3 runs to 15 residues. Clones were sequenced by immunoSEQ multiplex PCR, and TCRdb holds only the in-frame ones, with some missing. The table records roughly 120,000 clones, around 87% of them present only once. This sample comprised peripheral blood, obtained 28 days after the second AZD1222 dose. This clonotype was obtained from an adult who received the AZD1222 COVID-19 vaccine. The genes are TRBV18 and TRBJ1-5; no clear D. The CDR3 DNA sequence: TGTGCCAGCTCACCATCGGCGGGGAGCAATCAGCCCCAGCATTTT. Protein sequence: CASSPSAGSNQPQHF.